The source of this T cell receptor beta chain is a study of cytomegalovirus exposure and HLA in healthy donors. This clone was seen once. Its antigen is as yet unknown. Primers for the PCR totalled 60 Vbeta and 13 Jbeta. Profiling relied on immunoSEQ multiplex PCR, and the TCRdb table lists in-frame clones only, not all of them. The sample holds 150,000 to 200,000 clones, more than 75% seen once. The CDR3 contains 12 residues. Germline-derived CDR1 and CDR2 are SQVTM and ANQGSEA. V was pared by 7 bases and J by 1 base, with 8 bases between. Notes on the study in general: Cytomegalovirus status, reportedly, was diagnosed with high specificity and sensitivity by the classifier.

This clonotype was obtained from a woman in her 30s in good health and CMV-seropositive. The sample consisted of PBMCs. The rearrangement uses TRBV29-1 and TRBJ2-1, with D possibly matching TRBD1 (5 bases). The CDR3 DNA follows: TGCAGCGGTGACAGATCCTACAATGAGCAGTTCTTC. It encodes CSGDRSYNEQFF.